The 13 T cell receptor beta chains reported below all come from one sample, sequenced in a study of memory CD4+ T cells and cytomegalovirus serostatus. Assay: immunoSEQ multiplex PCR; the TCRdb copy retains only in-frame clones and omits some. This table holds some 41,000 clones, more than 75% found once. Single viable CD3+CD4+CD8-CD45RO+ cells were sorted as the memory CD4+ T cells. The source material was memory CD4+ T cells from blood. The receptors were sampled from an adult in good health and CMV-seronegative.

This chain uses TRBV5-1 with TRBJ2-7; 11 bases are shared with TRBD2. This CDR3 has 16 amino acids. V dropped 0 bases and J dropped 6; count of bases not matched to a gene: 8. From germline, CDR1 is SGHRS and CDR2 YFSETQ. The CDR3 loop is CASSLDPSGGWVEQYF. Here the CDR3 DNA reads TGCGCCAGCAGCTTGGACCCTAGCGGGGGGTGGGTCGAGCAGTACTTC.

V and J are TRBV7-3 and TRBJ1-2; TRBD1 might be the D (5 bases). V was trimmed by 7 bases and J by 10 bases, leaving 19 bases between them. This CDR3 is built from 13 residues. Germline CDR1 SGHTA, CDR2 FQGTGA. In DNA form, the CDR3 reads TGTGCCAGCACCCCGGGGGGTCTTCCTGACTACACCTTC. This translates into CASTPGGLPDYTF.

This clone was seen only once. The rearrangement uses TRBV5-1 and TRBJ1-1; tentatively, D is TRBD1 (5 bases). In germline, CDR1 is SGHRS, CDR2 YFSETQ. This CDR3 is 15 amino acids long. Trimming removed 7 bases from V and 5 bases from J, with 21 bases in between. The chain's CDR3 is CASHYLGGSSTEAFF. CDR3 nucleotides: TGCGCCAGCCACTACCTCGGGGGGTCTTCGACTGAAGCTTTCTTT. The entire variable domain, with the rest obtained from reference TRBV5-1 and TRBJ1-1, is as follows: KAGVTQTPRYLIKTRGQQVTLSCSPISGHRSVSWYQQTPGQGLQFLFEYFSETQRNKGNFPGRFSGRQFSNSRSEMNVSTLELGDSALYLCASHYLGGSSTEAFFGQGTRLTVV.

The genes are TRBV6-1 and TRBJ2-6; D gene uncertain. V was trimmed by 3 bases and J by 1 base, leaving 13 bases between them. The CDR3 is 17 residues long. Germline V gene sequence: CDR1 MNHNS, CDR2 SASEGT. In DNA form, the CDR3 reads TGTGCCAGCAGTGAGACTCGTCTGGGATCTGGGGCCAACGTCCTGACTTTC. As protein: CASSETRLGSGANVLTF.

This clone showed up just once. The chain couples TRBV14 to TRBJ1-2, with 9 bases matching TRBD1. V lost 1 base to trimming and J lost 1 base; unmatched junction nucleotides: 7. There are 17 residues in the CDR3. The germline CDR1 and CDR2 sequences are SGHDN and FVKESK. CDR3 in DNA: TGTGCCAGCAGCCAAGGAAGGACAGGGGCAATTAACTATGGCTACACCTTC. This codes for CASSQGRTGAINYGYTF.

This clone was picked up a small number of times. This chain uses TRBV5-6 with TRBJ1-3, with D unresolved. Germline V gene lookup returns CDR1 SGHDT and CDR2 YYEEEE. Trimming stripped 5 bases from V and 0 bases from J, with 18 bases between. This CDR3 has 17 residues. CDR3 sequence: CASRVGDWRNSGNTIYF. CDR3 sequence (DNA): TGTGCCAGCAGGGTTGGGGATTGGAGAAACTCTGGAAACACCATATATTTT.

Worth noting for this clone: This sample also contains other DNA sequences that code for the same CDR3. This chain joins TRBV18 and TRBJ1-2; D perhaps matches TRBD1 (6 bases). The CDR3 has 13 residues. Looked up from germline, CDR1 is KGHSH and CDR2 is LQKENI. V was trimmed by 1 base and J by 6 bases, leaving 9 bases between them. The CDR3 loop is CASSPRQVDGYTF. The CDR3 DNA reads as TGTGCCAGCTCACCACGACAGGTTGATGGCTACACCTTC.

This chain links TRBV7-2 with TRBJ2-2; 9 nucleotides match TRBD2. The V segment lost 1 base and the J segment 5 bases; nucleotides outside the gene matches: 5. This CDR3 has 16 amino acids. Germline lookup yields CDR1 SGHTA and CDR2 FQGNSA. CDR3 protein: CASSLGAGGRTGELFF. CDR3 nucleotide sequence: TGTGCCAGCAGCTTAGGTGCGGGGGGGCGGACCGGGGAGCTGTTTTTT.

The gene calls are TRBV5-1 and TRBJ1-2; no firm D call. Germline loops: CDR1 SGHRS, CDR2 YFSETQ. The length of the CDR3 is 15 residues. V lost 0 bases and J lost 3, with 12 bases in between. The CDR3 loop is CASSLDSVTHYGYTF. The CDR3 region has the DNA TGCGCCAGCAGCTTGGATAGTGTAACTCACTATGGCTACACCTTC.

In nucleotides, the CDR3 is TGTGCCAGCAGCCGAGAAGTGGCAGACCCCTATGGCTACACCTTC. The encoded protein is CASSREVADPYGYTF. The V gene is TRBV14, the J gene TRBJ1-2; D remains ambiguous. With 4 bases removed from V and 4 bases from J, the gap between germline ends came to 16 bases. The germline V gene has CDR1 SGHDN and CDR2 FVKESK. The CDR3 runs to 15 residues. The full variable domain, with the rest looked up from reference TRBV14 and TRBJ1-2, is EAGVTQFPSHSVIEKGQTVTLRCDPISGHDNLYWYRRVMGKEIKFLLHFVKESKQDESGMPNNRFLAERTGGTYSTLKVQPAELEDSGVYFCASSREVADPYGYTFGSGTRLTVV.

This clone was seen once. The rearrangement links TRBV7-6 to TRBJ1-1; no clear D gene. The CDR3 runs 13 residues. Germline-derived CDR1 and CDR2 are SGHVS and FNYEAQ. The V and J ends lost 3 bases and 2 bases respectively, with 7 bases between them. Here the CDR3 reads CASSFDLNTEAFF. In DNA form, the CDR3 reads TGTGCCAGCAGCTTTGACTTAAACACTGAAGCTTTCTTT.

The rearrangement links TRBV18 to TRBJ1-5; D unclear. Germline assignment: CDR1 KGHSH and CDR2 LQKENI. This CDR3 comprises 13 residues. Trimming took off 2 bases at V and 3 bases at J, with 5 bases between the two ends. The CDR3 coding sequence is TGTGCCAGCTCACCAGACATCAATCAGCCCCAGCATTTT. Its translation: CASSPDINQPQHF. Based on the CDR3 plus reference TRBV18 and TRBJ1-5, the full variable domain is NAGVMQNPRHLVRRRGQEARLRCSPMKGHSHVYWYRQLPEEGLKFMVYLQKENIIDESGMPKERFSAEFPKEGPSILRIQQVVRGDSAAYFCASSPDINQPQHFGDGTRLSIL.

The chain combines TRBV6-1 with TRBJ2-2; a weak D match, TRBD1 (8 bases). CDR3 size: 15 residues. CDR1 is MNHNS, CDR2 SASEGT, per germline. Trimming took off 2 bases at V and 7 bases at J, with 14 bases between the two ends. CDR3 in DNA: TGTGCCAGCAGTGAATGGGGGGGACAGGTCGGGGAGCTGTTTTTT. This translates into CASSEWGGQVGELFF.